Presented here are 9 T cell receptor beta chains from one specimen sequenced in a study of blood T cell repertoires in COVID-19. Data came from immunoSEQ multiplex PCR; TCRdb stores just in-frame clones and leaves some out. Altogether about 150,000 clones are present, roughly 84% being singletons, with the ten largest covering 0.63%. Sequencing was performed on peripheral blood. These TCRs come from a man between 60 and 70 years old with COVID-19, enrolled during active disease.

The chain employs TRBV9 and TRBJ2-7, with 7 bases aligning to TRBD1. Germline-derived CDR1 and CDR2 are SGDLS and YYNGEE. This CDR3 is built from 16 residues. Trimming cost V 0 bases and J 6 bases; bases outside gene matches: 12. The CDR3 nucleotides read TGTGCCAGCAGCGTAGCTGCCGAATTGAGACAGGGCGAGCAGTACTTC. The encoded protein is CASSVAAELRQGEQYF.

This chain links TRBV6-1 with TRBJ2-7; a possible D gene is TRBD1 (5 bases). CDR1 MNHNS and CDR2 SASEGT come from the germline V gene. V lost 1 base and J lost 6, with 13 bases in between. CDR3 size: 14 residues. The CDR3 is CASSEVWQGSEQYF. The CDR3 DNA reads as TGTGCCAGCAGTGAAGTTTGGCAGGGCAGCGAGCAGTACTTC.

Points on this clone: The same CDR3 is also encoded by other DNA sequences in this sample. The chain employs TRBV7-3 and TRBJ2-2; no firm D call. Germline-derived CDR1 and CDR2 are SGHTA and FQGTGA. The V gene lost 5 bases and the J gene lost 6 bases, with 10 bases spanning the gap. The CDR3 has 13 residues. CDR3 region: CASSPTSSGELFF. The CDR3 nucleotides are TGTGCCAGCAGCCCCACTTCCTCCGGGGAGCTGTTTTTT.

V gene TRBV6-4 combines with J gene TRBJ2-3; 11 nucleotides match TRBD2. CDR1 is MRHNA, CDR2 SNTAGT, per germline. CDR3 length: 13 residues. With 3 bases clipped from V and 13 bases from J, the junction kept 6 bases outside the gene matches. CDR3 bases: TGTGCCAGCAGTGAGGGCCCTAGCGGGAGGAAGTATTTT. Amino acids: CASSEGPSGRKYF.

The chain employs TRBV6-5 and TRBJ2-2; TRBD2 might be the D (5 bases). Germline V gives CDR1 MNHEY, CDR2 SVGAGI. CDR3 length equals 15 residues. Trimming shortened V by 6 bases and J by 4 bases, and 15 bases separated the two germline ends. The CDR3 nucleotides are TGTGCCAGCAGCCTCGGCGTTGGGAGCACCGGGGAGCTGTTTTTT. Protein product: CASSLGVGSTGELFF.

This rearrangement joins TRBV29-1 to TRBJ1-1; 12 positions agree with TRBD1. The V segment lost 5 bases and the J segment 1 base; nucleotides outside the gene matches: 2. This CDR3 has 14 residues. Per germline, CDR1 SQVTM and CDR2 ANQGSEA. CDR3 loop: CSVRDRGPNTEAFF. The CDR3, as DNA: TGCAGCGTTCGGGACAGGGGGCCGAACACTGAAGCTTTCTTT.

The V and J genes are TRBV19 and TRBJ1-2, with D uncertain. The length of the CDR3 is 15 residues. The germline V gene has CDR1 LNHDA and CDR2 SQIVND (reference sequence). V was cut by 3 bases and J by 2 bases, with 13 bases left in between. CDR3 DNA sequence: TGTGCCAGTAGTATGACCCTCGGAGGCAACTATGGCTACACCTTC. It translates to CASSMTLGGNYGYTF.

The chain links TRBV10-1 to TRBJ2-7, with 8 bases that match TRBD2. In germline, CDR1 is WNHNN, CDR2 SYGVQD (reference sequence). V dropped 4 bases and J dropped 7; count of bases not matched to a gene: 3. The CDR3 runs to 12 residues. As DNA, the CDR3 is TGCGCCAGCAGTGTAGCGGGGCGGGAGCAGTACTTC. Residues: CASSVAGREQYF.

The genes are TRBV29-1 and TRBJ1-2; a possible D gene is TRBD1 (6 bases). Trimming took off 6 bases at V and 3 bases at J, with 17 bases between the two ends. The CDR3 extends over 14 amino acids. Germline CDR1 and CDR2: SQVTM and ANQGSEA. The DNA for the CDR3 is TGCAGCGTCCGAAGGGGGGGAGTAGACTATGGCTACACCTTC. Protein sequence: CSVRRGGVDYGYTF.